The 9 T cell receptor beta chains given below trace back to one sample, sequenced in a study of T-cell reconstitution after alpha-beta-depleted transplantation in children. Preparing the TCRbeta library involved the use of unique molecular identifiers. TCRdb passed the PCR reads through MiXCR, listing each CDR3 protein once. This table has 7,000 to 9,500 distinct CDR3 sequences, around 30% appearing once. The starting material was peripheral blood, obtained 60 days after TCRalphabeta/CD19-depleted stem cell transplant. The receptors come from a boy younger than two who had a stem cell transplant for SCID, so the T cells may come from the graft donor.

This clonotype is medium-sized (0.01 to 0.1%) within its sample. This chain connects TRBV3-1 to TRBJ2-1, with D uncertain. The V gene lost 6 bases and the J gene lost 13 bases, with 16 bases spanning the gap. There are 12 residues in the CDR3. Germline loops: CDR1 LGHDT, CDR2 YNNKEL (reference sequence). The CDR3 coding sequence is TGTGCCAGCAGATCCGGCCCAGCCGCTCAGTTCTTC. As protein: CASRSGPAAQFF.

This clonotype appeared many times. V usage is TRBV10-3 and J usage is TRBJ1-2; perhaps TRBD1 as D (5 bases). The CDR3 has 13 amino acids. Germline CDR1 reads ENHRY; CDR2 reads SYGVKD. V lost 2 bases, J lost 7 bases, and 11 bases lay in between. Here the CDR3 DNA reads TGTGCCATCAGTGAGCTACAGGTTTTTGGCTACACCTTC. Protein: CAISELQVFGYTF.

This clonotype was recorded many times. The rearrangement uses TRBV18 and TRBJ2-2; TRBD1 matches at 9 bases. CDR3 size: 14 residues. The J segment lost 4 bases and the V segment lost 3 bases, leaving 0 bases of the junction unmatched. CDR1 is KGHSH, CDR2 LQKENI, per germline. DNA for the CDR3: TGTGCCAGCTCACCGACAGGGGGCACCGGGGAGCTGTTTTTT. Translation: CASSPTGGTGELFF.

In its sample, this clonotype ranks as medium-sized. The chain is built from TRBV29-1 and TRBJ1-2; D not certain. Trimming shortened V by 0 bases and J by 6 bases, and 14 bases separated the two germline ends. Germline V gives CDR1 SQVTM, CDR2 ANQGSEA. The CDR3 spans 14 residues. In DNA form, the CDR3 reads TGCAGCGTTGAAGATAGGGTCCCAAGGAATGGCTACACCTTC. It translates to CSVEDRVPRNGYTF.

This clonotype was detected a few times. This chain uses TRBV29-1 with TRBJ2-1; 8 bases map to TRBD1. Germline assignment: CDR1 SQVTM and CDR2 ANQGSEA. This CDR3 is 13 amino acids long. V trimming: 7 bases; J trimming: 6 bases; junction bases outside the gene matches: 8. Here the CDR3 DNA reads TGCAGCGCAAGACAGGGGCTGGGCAATGAGCAGTTCTTC. Protein: CSARQGLGNEQFF.

The chain carries TRBV5-1 and TRBJ2-1; the D call may be TRBD1 or TRBD2 (6 bases each). V gave up 1 base and J gave up 0 bases, with 14 bases separating them. This CDR3 comprises 17 residues. Germline CDR1 SGHRS, CDR2 YFSETQ. CDR3 bases: TGCGCCAGCAGCTTGTGGGGGGCGTTTAGCTCCTACAATGAGCAGTTCTTC. Encoded protein: CASSLWGAFSSYNEQFF. Drawing the rest from reference TRBV5-1 and TRBJ2-1, the complete variable domain is KAGVTQTPRYLIKTRGQQVTLSCSPISGHRSVSWYQQTPGQGLQFLFEYFSETQRNKGNFPGRFSGRQFSNSRSEMNVSTLELGDSALYLCASSLWGAFSSYNEQFFGPGTRLTVL.

By proportion, this clonotype is medium-sized. The V gene is TRBV6-5, the J gene TRBJ2-7; D uncertain. The germline gives CDR1 MNHEY, CDR2 SVGAGI. V shed 2 bases and J shed 7 bases, with 12 bases lying between them. This CDR3 spans 13 amino acids. For the CDR3, the DNA is TGTGCCAGCAGTTACCCCCCTACAGCGGAGCAGTACTTC. Translation gives CASSYPPTAEQYF.

By share, this clonotype ranks as medium-sized. The rearrangement links TRBV7-3 to TRBJ2-7; D gene uncertain. This CDR3 has 14 residues. CDR1 is SGHTA and CDR2 is FQGTGA in the germline V gene. Trimming stripped 3 bases from V and 1 base from J, with 10 bases between. DNA of the CDR3: TGTGCCAGCAGCTTCACCCCGGTATCCTACGAGCAGTACTTC. Translation gives CASSFTPVSYEQYF.

This chain joins TRBV10-1 and TRBJ2-5, with no clear D. CDR3 length: 13 residues. V was clipped by 0 bases and J by 4 bases, with 6 bases between them. Germline CDR1 WNHNN, CDR2 SYGVQD (reference sequence). This chain's CDR3 is CASSESAPETQYF. Written as DNA, the CDR3 is TGCGCCAGCAGTGAGTCAGCTCCAGAGACCCAGTACTTC.